This TCR beta chain was sequenced during a study of radiation and T cells in renal cell carcinoma (dated by TCRdb to the early 2020s). Background on the whole study: Samples came from a clinical trial, in which primary renal cell carcinomas received 15 Gy stereotactic body radiation therapy followed by nephrectomy 4 weeks later. TCR beta sequencing covered 50 or so samples in total, comprising roughly 26 tumors and approximately 27 peripheral blood samples. Across all 55 or so samples, 3.5 million to 4.5 million unique CDR3 nucleotide sequences encoding roughly 2,800,000 unique CDR3 amino acid sequences were identified. Overall study results and their limits: Because the trial had a single-armed design, the trial could not examine how radiation dose or scheduling affected the TCR repertoire. In blood, the top tumor clonotypes increased from baseline to 2 weeks after radiation and then shrank by 4 weeks, which suggests a temporary expansion of tumor-resident clones. Blood repertoire dynamics were not followed beyond 4 weeks after treatment. Because pretreatment tumor biopsies were not available, the baseline intratumoral presence of clonotypes could not be determined.

As encoded in the germline V gene, CDR1 is SGHDT while CDR2 is YYEEEE. The CDR3 sequence holds 18 residues, the cysteine and phenylalanine included. The read is trimmed to its CDR3 DNA, 54 bases read in frame from base 1. Unmatched junction bases come to 11, with V trimmed by 4 bases and J by 1 base. A note on this clone: The specificity of this receptor is unknown. No base-level quality is on record; no much larger clone is a single base apart.

TCR beta libraries were generated from genomic DNA with the immunoSEQ kit, following the manufacturer's recommendations. To prepare the libraries, a first multiplex PCR with proprietary primers was run, followed by a second PCR that added unique barcodes, and a bead cleanup was done after each round. Each sample batch included a kit-provided positive control reaction and a negative control reaction. The final libraries were assessed on an Agilent 4200 TapeStation D1000 ScreenTape, pooled by volume, and quantified by qPCR. Sequencing was performed on an Illumina NextSeq500 with a MidOutput 150-cycle cartridge, and 156 Read1 and 15 Index1 cycles were run with kit custom primers. The pooled library was loaded at 1.0 pM, with a roughly 20% PhiX control spiked in. On the study's bioinformatics: Vendor-processed data were analyzed in R, and a clonotype was defined as all T cells sharing the same CDR3 nucleotide sequence. In the clone abundance analyses, frequencies were normalized to the 10,000 most abundant clones in each sample. Before analysis, public T cell clones were removed, and these numbered fewer than six per sample on average. An abundance difference of at least 32-fold between compartments was the criterion for calling clonotypes tumor-enriched or baseline blood-enriched. A beta-binomial differential abundance model was used to identify clonotypes that were expanded or contracted between blood time points. Tumor-blood repertoire similarity was measured with the Baroni-Urbani and Buser coefficient, and groups were compared using two-tailed Wilcoxon tests in R. TCRdb limited this immuneACCESS table to in-frame rearrangements with V and J called. A share of clones is missing; checked studies link under half to unresolved V genes, and the rest is unexplained. That table furnishes V, J and clone size, whereas the DNA furnished D and trimming. A total of 45,000 to 55,000 clones appear in this sample, more than 80% of them only once. Of the sample, approximately 28% is held by the ten largest clones.

Explained via the paper, the time point label denotes: blood 2 weeks post-SBRT. The treatment or condition label, read with the paper, signifies: 15 Gy SBRT to primary tumor, nephrectomy 4 weeks later. Serial peripheral blood from radiation-treated patients was sampled at baseline, 2 weeks and 4 weeks after SBRT to track tumor-enriched clonotypes. Every patient's renal cell carcinoma showed clear cell pathology. The QIAamp DNA Blood Mini Kit (Qiagen) was used to prepare genomic DNA for TCR sequencing. The analyses included only samples that passed all quality control checks. Sequenced material: blood, taken from a patient whose treatment included radiotherapy and nephrectomy. This chain joins TRBV5-6 to TRBJ2-3, and 11 junctional nucleotides match TRBD1. The TCR sequence derives from an older woman with renal cell carcinoma. The CDR3 region: CASSTDRGQVFGTDTQYF. The DNA is as follows: TGTGCCAGCAGCACGGACAGGGGGCAGGTTTTTGGCACAGATACGCAGTATTTT.